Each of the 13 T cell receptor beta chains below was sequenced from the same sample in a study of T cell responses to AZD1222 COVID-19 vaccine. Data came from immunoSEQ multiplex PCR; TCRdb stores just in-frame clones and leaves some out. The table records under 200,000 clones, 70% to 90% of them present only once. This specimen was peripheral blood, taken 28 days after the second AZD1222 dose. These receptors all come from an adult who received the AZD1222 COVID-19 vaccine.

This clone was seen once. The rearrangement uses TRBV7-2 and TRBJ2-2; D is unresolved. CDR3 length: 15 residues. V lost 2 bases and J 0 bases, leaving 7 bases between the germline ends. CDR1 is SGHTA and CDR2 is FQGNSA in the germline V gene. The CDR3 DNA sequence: TGTGCCAGCAGCTTATCAGGAGCGAACACCGGGGAGCTGTTTTTT. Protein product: CASSLSGANTGELFF.

The CDR3 protein is CASSQDRRTKPNYGYTF. DNA for the CDR3: TGCGCCAGCAGCCAAGATCGGAGGACAAAGCCAAACTATGGCTACACCTTC. The rearrangement joins TRBV4-3 to TRBJ1-2; weak D call: TRBD1 (5 bases). The ends were cut back, 0 bases at V and 2 bases at J, with 16 bases in the middle. CDR1 and CDR2 from the germline V gene are LGHNA and YSLEER. The CDR3 is 17 residues long.

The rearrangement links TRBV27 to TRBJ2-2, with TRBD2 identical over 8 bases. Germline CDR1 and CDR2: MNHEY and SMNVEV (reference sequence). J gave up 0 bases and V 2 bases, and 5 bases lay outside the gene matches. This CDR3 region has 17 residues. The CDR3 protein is CASSLHGRGSNTGELFF. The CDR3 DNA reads TGTGCCAGCAGTTTACACGGGAGGGGTTCGAACACCGGGGAGCTGTTTTTT.

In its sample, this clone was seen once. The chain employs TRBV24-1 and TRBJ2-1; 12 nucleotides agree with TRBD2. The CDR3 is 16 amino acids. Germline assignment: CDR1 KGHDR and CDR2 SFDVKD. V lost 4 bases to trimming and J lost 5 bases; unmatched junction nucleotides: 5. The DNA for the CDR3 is TGTGCCACCAGTGAAGAACTAGCGGGAGGAAACAATGAGCAGTTCTTC. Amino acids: CATSEELAGGNNEQFF.

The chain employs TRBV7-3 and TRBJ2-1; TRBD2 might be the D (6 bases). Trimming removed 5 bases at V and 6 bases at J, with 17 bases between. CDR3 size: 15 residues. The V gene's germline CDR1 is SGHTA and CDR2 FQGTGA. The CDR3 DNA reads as TGTGCCAGCAGCCGGGCGGGGACCCTGTCCAATGAGCAGTTCTTC. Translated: CASSRAGTLSNEQFF.

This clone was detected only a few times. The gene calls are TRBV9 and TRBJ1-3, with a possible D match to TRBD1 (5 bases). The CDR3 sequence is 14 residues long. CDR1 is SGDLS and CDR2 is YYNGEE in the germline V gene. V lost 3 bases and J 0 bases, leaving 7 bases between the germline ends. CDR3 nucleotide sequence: TGTGCCAGCAGCGCAGGGAGCTCTGGAAACACCATATATTTT. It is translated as CASSAGSSGNTIYF.

The CDR3 region is CATGRGASQGEQYF. The CDR3 DNA follows: TGTGCCACCGGACGGGGGGCGAGTCAGGGCGAGCAGTACTTC. The chain recombines TRBV28 with TRBJ2-7; tentatively, D is TRBD2 (7 bases). Trimming took 10 bases from V and 6 from J, leaving 22 bases between them. Looked up from germline, CDR1 is MDHEN and CDR2 is SYDVKM. The CDR3 contains 14 residues.

The chain's CDR3 is CASSSSGYNEQFF. The CDR3 nucleotides read TGTGCCAGCAGCTCTAGCGGCTACAATGAGCAGTTCTTC. The chain combines TRBV7-3 with TRBJ2-1, with 7 positions matching TRBD2. V was clipped by 4 bases and J by 3 bases; unmatched bases: 0. Germline loops: CDR1 SGHTA, CDR2 FQGTGA. The length of the CDR3 is 13 residues.

In DNA form, the CDR3 reads TGTGCCAGAAGCATTGGGACAGGCCGGGCCAATGAGCAGTTCTTC. It translates to CARSIGTGRANEQFF. J is TRBJ2-1 and V is TRBV5-3; 8 nucleotides line up with TRBD1. TRBV5-3 carries the ORF label, with uncertain function. The J segment lost 6 bases and the V segment lost 4 bases, leaving 9 bases of the junction unmatched. This CDR3 is built from 15 residues.

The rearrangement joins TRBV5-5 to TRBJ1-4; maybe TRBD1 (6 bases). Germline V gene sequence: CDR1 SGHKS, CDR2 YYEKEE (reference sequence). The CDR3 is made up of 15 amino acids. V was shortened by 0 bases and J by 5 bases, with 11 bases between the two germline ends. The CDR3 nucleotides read TGTGCCAGCAGCTTGGTGGCCAGGGGAAATGAAAAACTGTTTTTT. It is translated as CASSLVARGNEKLFF.

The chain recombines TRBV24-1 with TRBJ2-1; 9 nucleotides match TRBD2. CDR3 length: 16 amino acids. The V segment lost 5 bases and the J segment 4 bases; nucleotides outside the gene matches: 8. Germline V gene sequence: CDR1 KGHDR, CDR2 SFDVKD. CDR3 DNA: TGTGCCACCAGTGCCGAAGCGGGAGGCCCTTACAATGAGCAGTTCTTC. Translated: CATSAEAGGPYNEQFF.

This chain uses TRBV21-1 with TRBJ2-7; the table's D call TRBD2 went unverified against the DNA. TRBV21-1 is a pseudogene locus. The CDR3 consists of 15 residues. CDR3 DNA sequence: TGTGCCAGCAGCAAACAGCTTAGCTACCCCTACGAGCAGTACTTC. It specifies CASSKQLSYPYEQYF.

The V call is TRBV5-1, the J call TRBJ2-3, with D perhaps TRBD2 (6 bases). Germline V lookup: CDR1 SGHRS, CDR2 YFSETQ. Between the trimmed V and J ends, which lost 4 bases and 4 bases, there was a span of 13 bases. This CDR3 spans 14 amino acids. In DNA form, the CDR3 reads TGCGCCAGCAGCCGGGGCGGGGCCGCAGATACGCAGTATTTT. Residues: CASSRGGAADTQYF.